The 2 T cell receptor beta chains listed next were all sequenced from one sample in a study of beta chain features in type 1 diabetes. Study conclusions and caveats: The study found moderately but significantly shorter TCRB CDR3s in all four CD4+ subsets of Type 1 diabetes patients.

Their antigens are not known. Expressed TCRB transcripts got sequenced, as all isolated RNA was reverse transcribed. Measured with immunoSEQ multiplex PCR; TCRdb has only the in-frame clones, and not every one. In the table there are approximately 250,000 clones, approximately 16% of which are singletons. The source material was naive CD4+ T cells from blood. Source of these receptors: a young man with type 1 diabetes.

This clone was detected only a few times. This chain uses TRBV9 with TRBJ2-7; D might be TRBD2 (5 bases). The CDR3 extends over 13 amino acids. Trimming removed 5 bases at V and 3 bases at J, with 12 bases between. Looked up from germline, CDR1 is SGDLS and CDR2 is YYNGEE. The CDR3 protein is CASSDGVGYEQYF. As DNA, the CDR3 is TGTGCCAGCAGTGACGGGGTTGGCTACGAGCAGTACTTC. Drawing the rest from reference TRBV9 and TRBJ2-7, the complete variable domain is DSGVTQTPKHLITATGQRVTLRCSPRSGDLSVYWYQQSLDQGLQFLIQYYNGEERAKGNILERFSAQQFPDLHSELNLSSLELGDSALYFCASSDGVGYEQYFGPGTRLTVT.

The rearrangement links TRBV6-6 to TRBJ2-1; maybe TRBD2 (6 bases). Germline loops: CDR1 MNHNY, CDR2 SVGAGI (reference sequence). V was cut by 4 bases and J by 8 bases, with 9 bases left in between. CDR3 length: 12 amino acids. DNA for the CDR3: TGTGCCAGCAGTTTACTAGCACATGAGCAGTTCTTC. Its translation is CASSLLAHEQFF.